The sequence of this T cell receptor beta chain was determined in a study of T cell repertoires in aging, cancer and after chemotherapy. Study summary: Healthy donor repertoires were recorded over several months to years and showed clear clonal overlap. Overall study results and limits: Untreated cancer patients had significantly lower blood TCR diversity than age-matched healthy donors. Loss of evenness, beyond lost richness, contributed to age-related TCR diversity decline in cancer patients.

Multiplex touch-down PCR with TRB-A/B primers amplified rearranged V-D-J TRB sequences. TCRdb passed the multiplex PCR reads through MiXCR, listing each CDR3 protein once. The sample records some 9,700 distinct CDR3 sequences, roughly a third being singletons. CDR3 length: 13 amino acids. The germline V and J ends were trimmed by 1 base and 2 bases, with 5 bases remaining between them. CDR1 is KGHSH, CDR2 LQKENI, per germline. As for this clonotype: Its antigen is unidentified.

Peripheral blood genomic DNA, not sorted cells or RNA, was the template. The sequence derives from a human donor in good health. The J gene is TRBJ1-2, the V gene TRBV18; D unclear. The sample taken for sequencing was blood. CDR3 bases: TGTGCCAGCTCACCACAGGAGAACTATGGCTACACCTTC. This codes for CASSPQENYGYTF.